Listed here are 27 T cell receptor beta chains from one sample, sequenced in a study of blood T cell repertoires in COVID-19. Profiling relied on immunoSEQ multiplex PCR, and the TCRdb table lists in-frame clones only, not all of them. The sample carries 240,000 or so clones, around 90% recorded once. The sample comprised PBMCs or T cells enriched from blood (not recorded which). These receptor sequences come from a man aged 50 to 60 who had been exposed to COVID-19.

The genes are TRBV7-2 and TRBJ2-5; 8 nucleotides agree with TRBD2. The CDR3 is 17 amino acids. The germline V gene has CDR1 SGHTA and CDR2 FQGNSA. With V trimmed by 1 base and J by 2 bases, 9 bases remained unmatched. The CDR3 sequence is CASSLEVLLAGQETQYF. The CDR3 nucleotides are TGTGCCAGCAGCTTAGAGGTACTGTTAGCGGGGCAAGAGACCCAGTACTTC. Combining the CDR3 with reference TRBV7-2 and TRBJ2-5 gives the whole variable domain GAGVSQSPSNKVTEKGKDVELRCDPISGHTALYWYRQSLGQGLEFLIYFQGNSAPDKSGLPSDRFSAERTGGSVSTLTIQRTQQEDSAVYLCASSLEVLLAGQETQYFGPGTRLLVL.

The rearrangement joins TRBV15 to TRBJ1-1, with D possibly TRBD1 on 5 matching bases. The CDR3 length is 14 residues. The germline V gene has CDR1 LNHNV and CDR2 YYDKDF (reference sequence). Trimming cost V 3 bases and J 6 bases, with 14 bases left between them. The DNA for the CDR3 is TGTGCCACCAGCAGTGCAGGCAAAGGGGCTGAAGCTTTCTTT. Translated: CATSSAGKGAEAFF.

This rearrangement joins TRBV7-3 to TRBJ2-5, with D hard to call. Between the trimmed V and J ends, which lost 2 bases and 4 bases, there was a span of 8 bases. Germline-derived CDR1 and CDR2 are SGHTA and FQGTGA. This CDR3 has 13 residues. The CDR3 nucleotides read TGTGCCAGCAGCTTATCGGTAGCAGAGACCCAGTACTTC. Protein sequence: CASSLSVAETQYF. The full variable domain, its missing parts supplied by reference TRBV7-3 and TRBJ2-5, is GAGVSQTPSNKVTEKGKYVELRCDPISGHTALYWYRQSLGQGPEFLIYFQGTGAADDSGLPNDRFFAVRPEGSVSTLKIQRTERGDSAVYLCASSLSVAETQYFGPGTRLLVL.

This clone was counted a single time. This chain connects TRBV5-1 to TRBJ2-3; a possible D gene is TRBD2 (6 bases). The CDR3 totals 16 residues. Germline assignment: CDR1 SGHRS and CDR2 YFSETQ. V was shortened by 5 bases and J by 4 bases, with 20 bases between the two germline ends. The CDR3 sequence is CASRFGSFGGADTQYF. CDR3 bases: TGCGCCAGCAGGTTCGGCTCGTTCGGCGGGGCAGATACGCAGTATTTT.

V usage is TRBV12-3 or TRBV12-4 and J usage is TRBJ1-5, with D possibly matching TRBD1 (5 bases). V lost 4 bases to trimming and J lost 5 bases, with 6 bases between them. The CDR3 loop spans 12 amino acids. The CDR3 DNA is TGTGCCAGCAGTTGGGGGGATCAGCCCCAGCATTTT. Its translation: CASSWGDQPQHF.

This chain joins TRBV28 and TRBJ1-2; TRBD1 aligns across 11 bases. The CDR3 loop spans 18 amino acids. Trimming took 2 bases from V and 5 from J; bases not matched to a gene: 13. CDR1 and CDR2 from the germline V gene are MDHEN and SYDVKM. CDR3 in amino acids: CASSLPLISDRGLYGYTF. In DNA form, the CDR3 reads TGTGCCAGCAGTTTACCCCTGATATCGGACAGGGGGCTGTATGGCTACACCTTC.

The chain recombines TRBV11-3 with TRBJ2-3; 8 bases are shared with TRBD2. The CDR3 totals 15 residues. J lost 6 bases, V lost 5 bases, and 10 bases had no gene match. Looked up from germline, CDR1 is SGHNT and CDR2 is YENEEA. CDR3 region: CASSITSGVPDTQYF. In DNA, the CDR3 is TGTGCCAGCAGCATTACTAGCGGAGTCCCGGATACGCAGTATTTT.

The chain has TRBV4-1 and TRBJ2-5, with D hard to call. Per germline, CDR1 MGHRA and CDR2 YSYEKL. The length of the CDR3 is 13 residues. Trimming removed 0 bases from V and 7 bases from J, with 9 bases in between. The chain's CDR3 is CASSQELEVTQYF. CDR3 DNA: TGCGCCAGCAGCCAAGAGCTTGAGGTGACCCAGTACTTC.

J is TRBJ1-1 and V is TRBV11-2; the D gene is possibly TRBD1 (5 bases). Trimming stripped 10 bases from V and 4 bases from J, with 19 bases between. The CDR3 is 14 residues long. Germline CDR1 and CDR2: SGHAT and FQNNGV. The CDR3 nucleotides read TGTGCCACCTCGGTTGGGGGGTCGGGCACTGAAGCTTTCTTT. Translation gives CATSVGGSGTEAFF.

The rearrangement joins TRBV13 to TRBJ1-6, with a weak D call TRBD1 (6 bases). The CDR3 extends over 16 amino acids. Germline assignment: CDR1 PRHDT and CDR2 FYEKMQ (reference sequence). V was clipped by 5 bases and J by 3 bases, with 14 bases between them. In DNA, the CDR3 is TGTGCCAGCAGCCTTGGGGGGGGCTACTATAATTCACCCCTCCACTTT. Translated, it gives CASSLGGGYYNSPLHF.

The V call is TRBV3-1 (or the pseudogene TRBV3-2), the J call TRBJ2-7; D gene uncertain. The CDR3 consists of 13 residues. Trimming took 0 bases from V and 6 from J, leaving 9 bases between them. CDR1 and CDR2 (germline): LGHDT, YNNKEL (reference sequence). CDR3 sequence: CASSQDPLSEQYV. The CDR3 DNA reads TGTGCCAGCAGCCAAGACCCCCTGAGCGAGCAGTACGTC.

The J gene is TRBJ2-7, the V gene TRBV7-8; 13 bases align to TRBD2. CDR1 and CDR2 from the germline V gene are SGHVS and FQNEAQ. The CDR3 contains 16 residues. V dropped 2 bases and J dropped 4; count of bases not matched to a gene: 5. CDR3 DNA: TGTGCCAGCAGCTTAAAACTAGCGGGAGGGCCGTACGAGCAGTACGTC. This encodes CASSLKLAGGPYEQYV.

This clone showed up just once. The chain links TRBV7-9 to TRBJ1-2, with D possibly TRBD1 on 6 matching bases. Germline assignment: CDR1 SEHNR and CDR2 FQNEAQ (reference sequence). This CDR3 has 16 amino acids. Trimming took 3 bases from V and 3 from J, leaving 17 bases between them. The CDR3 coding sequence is TGTGCCAGCAGCTTCATAACAGGGCTTCGGGACTATGGCTACACCTTC. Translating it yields CASSFITGLRDYGYTF.

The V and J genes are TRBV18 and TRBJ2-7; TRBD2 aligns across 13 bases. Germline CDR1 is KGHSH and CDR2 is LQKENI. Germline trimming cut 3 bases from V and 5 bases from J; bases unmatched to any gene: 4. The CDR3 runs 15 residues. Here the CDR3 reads CASSPSLAGGHEQYF. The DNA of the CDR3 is TGTGCCAGCTCACCTTCACTAGCGGGGGGGCACGAGCAGTACTTC. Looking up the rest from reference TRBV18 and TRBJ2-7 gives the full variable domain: NAGVMQNPRHLVRRRGQEARLRCSPMKGHSHVYWYRQLPEEGLKFMVYLQKENIIDESGMPKERFSAEFPKEGPSILRIQQVVRGDSAAYFCASSPSLAGGHEQYFGPGTRLTVT.

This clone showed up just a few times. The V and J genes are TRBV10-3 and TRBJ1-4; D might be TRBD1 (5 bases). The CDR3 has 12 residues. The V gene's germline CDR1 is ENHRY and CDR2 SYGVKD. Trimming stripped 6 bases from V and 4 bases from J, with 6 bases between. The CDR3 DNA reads TGTGCCATCAGCCAGGGTAATGAAAAACTGTTTTTT. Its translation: CAISQGNEKLFF.

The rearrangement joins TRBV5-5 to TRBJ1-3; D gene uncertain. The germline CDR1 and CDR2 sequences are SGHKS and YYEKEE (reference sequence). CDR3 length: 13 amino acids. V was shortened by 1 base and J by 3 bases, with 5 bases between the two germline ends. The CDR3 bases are TGTGCCAGCAGCTTGCAGTTTGGAAACACCATATATTTT. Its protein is CASSLQFGNTIYF.

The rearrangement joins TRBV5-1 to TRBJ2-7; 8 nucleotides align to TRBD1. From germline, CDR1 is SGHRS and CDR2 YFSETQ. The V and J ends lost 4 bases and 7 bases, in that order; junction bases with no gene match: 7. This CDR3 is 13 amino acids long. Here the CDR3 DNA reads TGCGCCAGCAGCACAGGACAGGGCGGGGAGCAGTACGTC. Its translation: CASSTGQGGEQYV.

The DNA of the CDR3 is TGTGCCAGCAGCTTAGTGATAGCCCTAAATTCGGGGGAGACCCAGTACTTC. As protein: CASSLVIALNSGETQYF. The chain couples TRBV7-9 to TRBJ2-5, with a weak D call TRBD2 (5 bases). V was cut by 1 base and J by 5 bases, with 20 bases left in between. Germline V lookup: CDR1 SEHNR, CDR2 FQNEAQ (reference sequence). The CDR3 is 17 amino acids.

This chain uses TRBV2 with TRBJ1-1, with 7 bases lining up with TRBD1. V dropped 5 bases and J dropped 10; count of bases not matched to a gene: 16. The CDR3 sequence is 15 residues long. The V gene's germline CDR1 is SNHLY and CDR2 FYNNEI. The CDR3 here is CASSLLRDSPSGAFF. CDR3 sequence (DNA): TGTGCCAGCAGTCTACTCCGGGACAGTCCCTCGGGAGCTTTCTTT. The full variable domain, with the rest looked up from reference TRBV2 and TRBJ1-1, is EPEVTQTPSHQVTQMGQEVILRCVPISNHLYFYWYRQILGQKVEFLVSFYNNEISEKSEIFDDQFSVERPDGSNFTLKIRSTKLEDSAMYFCASSLLRDSPSGAFFGQGTRLTVV.

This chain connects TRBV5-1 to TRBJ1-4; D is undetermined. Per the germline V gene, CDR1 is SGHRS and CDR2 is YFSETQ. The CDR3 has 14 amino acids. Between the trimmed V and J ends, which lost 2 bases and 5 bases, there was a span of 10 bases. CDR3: CASSFGGPNEKLFF. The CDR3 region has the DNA TGCGCCAGCAGCTTTGGAGGGCCAAATGAAAAACTGTTTTTT.

The CDR3 nucleotides are TGCGCCAGCAGGCCAGGTTGGACAGCGAGCTACAATGAGCAGTTCTTC. It yields the protein CASRPGWTASYNEQFF. This rearrangement joins TRBV4-1 to TRBJ2-1; D may be TRBD1 (6 bases). The germline V gene has CDR1 MGHRA and CDR2 YSYEKL. Trimming stripped 6 bases from V and 3 bases from J, with 18 bases between. The CDR3 is made up of 16 amino acids.

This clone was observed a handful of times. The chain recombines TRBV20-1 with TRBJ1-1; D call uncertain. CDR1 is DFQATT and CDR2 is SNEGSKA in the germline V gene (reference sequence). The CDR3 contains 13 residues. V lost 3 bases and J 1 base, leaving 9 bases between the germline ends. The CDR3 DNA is TGCAGTGCTAGTATGGGGAGGAACACTGAAGCTTTCTTT. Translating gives CSASMGRNTEAFF.

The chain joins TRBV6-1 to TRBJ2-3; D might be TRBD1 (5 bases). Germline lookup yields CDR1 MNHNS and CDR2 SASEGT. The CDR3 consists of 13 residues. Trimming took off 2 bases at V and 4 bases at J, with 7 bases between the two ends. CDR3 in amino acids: CASSETGPDTQYF. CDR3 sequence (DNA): TGTGCCAGCAGTGAAACAGGACCAGATACGCAGTATTTT.

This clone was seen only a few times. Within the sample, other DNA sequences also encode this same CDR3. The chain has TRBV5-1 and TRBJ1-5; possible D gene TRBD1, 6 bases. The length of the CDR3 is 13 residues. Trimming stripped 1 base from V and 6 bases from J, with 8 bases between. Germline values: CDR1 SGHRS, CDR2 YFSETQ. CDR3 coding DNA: TGCGCCAGCAGCTTGACAGGGAGTCAGCCCCAGCATTTT. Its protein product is CASSLTGSQPQHF.

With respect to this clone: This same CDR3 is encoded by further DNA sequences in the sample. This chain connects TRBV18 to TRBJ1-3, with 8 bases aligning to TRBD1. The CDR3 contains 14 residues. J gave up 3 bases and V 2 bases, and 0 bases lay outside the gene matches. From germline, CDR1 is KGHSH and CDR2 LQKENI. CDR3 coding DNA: TGTGCCAGCTCACCAGACAGGGGTGGAAACACCATATATTTT. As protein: CASSPDRGGNTIYF.

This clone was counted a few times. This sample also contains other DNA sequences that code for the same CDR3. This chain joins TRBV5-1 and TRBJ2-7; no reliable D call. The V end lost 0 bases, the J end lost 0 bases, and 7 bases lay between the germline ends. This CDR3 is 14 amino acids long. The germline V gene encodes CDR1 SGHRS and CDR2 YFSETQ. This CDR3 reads CASSLVAGSYEQYF. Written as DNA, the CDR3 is TGCGCCAGCAGCTTGGTTGCAGGCTCCTACGAGCAGTACTTC.

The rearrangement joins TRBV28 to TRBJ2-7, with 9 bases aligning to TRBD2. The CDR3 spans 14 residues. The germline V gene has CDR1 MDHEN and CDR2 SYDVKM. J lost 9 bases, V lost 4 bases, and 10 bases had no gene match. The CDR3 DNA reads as TGTGCCAGCAGTTCCTATAGCGGGAGAGGCGTGCAGTACGTC. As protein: CASSSYSGRGVQYV.